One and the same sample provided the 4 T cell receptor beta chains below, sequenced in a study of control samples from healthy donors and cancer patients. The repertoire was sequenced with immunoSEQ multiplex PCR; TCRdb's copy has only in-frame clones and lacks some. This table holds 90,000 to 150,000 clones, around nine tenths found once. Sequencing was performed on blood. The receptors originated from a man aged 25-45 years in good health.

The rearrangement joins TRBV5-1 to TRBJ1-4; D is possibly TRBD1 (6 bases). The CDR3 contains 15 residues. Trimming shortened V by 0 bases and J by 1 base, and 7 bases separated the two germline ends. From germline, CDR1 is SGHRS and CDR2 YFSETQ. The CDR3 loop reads CASSLEGVTNEKLFF. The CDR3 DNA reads TGCGCCAGCAGCTTGGAGGGGGTAACTAATGAAAAACTGTTTTTT. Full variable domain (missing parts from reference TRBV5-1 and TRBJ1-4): KAGVTQTPRYLIKTRGQQVTLSCSPISGHRSVSWYQQTPGQGLQFLFEYFSETQRNKGNFPGRFSGRQFSNSRSEMNVSTLELGDSALYLCASSLEGVTNEKLFFGSGTQLSVL.

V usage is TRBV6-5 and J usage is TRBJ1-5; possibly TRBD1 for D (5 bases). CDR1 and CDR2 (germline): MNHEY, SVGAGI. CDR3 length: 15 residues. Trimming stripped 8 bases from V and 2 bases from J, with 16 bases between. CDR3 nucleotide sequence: TGTGCCAGCTCGCTCAGGGAGCTGGGCAATCAGCCCCAGCATTTT. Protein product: CASSLRELGNQPQHF.

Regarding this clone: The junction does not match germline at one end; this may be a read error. CDR3 protein: CASISDGTGAFF. The CDR3 DNA sequence: TGTGCCAGCATCTCGGACGGGACAGGGGCCTTCTTC. This rearrangement joins TRBV6-5 to TRBJ1-2, with 10 bases identical to TRBD1. The CDR3 is 12 residues long. In germline, CDR1 is MNHEY, CDR2 SVGAGI.

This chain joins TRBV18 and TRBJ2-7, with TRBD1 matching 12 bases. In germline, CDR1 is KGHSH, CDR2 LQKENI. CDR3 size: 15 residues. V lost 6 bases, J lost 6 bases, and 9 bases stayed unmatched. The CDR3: CASSSSRDRGLEQYF. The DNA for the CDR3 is TGTGCCAGCTCGTCATCTAGGGACAGGGGGCTCGAGCAGTACTTC.